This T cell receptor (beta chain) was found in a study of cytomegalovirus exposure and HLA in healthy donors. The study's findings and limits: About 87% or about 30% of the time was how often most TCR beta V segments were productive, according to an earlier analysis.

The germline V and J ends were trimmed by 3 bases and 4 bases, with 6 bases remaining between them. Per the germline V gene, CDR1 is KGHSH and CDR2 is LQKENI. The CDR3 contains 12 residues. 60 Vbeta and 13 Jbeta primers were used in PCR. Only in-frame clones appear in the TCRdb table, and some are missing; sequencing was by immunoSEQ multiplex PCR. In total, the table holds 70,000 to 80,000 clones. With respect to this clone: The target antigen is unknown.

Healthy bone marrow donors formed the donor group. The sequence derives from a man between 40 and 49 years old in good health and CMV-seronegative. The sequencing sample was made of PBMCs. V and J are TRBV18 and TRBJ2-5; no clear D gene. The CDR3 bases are TGTGCCAGCTCACCCCGTCGAGAGACCCAGTACTTC. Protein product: CASSPRRETQYF.